This T cell receptor (beta chain) appears in the sequencing data of a study of blood T cell repertoires in COVID-19. Study summary: From T cells, B-cell-depleted T cells, or PBMCs came the material, which was cDNA or gDNA.

Produced via immunoSEQ multiplex PCR; TCRdb's table is partial and in-frame only. Seen here are some 250,000 clones, 65% to 90% observed once, and the top ten hold roughly 2%. The clonotype comes from a man aged 25-45 years with active or convalescent COVID-19. Sequencing used peripheral blood.

Here the CDR3 reads CASRVDKTLNSPLHF. CDR3 bases: TGTGCCAGCAGGGTAGACAAGACCCTTAATTCACCCCTCCACTTT. The chain uses TRBV6-5 and TRBJ1-6; D is undetermined. The CDR3 runs 15 residues. CDR1 and CDR2 (germline): MNHEY, SVGAGI. V shed 6 bases and J shed 6 bases, with 15 bases lying between them.